This record looks at one T cell receptor beta chain sequence and its context. This specimen comes from a study of blood T cell repertoires in COVID-19. Produced via immunoSEQ multiplex PCR; TCRdb's table is partial and in-frame only. Of more than 150,000 clones listed, around 84% are singletons. This CDR3 is 19 amino acids long. Per the germline V gene, CDR1 is LNHDA and CDR2 is SQIVND (reference sequence). V dropped 3 bases and J dropped 0; count of bases not matched to a gene: 9. The clonotype originates from a young man with active or convalescent COVID-19. The sample taken for sequencing was peripheral blood. V is TRBV19 and J is TRBJ1-6; TRBD1 matches at 9 bases. DNA for the CDR3: TGTGCCAGTAGTATTCTGGACAGGGGCACAAGCTCCTATAATTCACCCCTCCACTTT. As protein: CASSILDRGTSSYNSPLHF.